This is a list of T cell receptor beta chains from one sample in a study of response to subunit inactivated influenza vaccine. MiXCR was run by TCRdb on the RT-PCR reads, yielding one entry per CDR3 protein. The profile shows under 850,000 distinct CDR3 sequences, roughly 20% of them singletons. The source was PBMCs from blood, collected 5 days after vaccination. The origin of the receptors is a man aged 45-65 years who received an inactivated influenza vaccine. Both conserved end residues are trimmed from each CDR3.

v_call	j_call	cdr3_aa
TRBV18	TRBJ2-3	ASSPVVASTDTQY
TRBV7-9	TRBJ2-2	ASSLDPAGELF
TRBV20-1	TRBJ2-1	SARGGGEQF
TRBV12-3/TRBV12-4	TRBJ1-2	ASSRTETYGYT
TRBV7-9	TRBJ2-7	ASSSPGLGLDEQY
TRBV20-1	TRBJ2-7	SAPDRTYEQY
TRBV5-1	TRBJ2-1	ASSLTGGLDEQF
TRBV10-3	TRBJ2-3	AIRKGLDTDTQY
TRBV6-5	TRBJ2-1	ASSWGQGNNEQF
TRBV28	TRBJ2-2	ASRTGTWQANTGELF
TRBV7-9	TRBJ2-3	ASSLVWDRRSDTQY
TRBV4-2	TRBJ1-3	ASSQEGRPGNTIY
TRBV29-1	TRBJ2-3	SVDSSSSTDTQY
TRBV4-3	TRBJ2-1	ASSRKREGVNEQF
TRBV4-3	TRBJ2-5	ASSQRQGREETQY
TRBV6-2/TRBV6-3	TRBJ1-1	ASSSFGRFIDTEAF
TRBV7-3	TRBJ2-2	ASSPLGMTGELF
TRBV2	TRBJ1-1	ASRSTPANTEAF
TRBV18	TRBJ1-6	ASSPTTGGKDSPLH
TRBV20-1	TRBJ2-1	SANPGRGGRREQF
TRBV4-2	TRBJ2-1	ASSRWIGPAVEQF
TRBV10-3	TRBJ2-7	AISGTGPHEQY
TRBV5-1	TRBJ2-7	ASSPDLAGQGNYEQY
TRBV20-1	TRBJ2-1	SARPVAGAIYNEQF
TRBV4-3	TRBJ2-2	ASSQDARGQVTGELF
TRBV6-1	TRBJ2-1	ASSPWGGPSYNEQF
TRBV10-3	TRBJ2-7	AISGQGTYEQY
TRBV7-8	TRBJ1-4	ASSRTWSNEKLF
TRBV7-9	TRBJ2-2	ASRAGAANTGELF
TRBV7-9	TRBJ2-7	ASSRLGAYEQY
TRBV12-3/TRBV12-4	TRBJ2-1	ASSTGMANEQF
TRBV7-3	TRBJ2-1	ASSPFAGMNEQF
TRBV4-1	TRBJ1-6	ASSQGVVFSPLH
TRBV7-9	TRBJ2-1	ARSAGENNEQF
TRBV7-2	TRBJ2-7	ASSTSGAFFEQY
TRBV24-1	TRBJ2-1	ATSDKGTSYRDEQF
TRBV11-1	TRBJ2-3	ASSLVGLAGVRTDTQY
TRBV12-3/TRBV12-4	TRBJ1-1	ASRGTGERTEAF
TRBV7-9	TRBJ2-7	ASSLDPAADEQY
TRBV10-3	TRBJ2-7	AISSQGTYEQY
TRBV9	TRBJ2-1	ASSPPRGYSYNEQF
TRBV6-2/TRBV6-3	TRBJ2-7	ASTSGIHEQY